Listed below are T cell receptor beta chains from one sample, sequenced in a study of T cell responses to AZD1222 COVID-19 vaccine. The method was immunoSEQ multiplex PCR; TCRdb's version includes in-frame clones alone and lacks a portion of them. This sample has roughly 110,000 clones, with about 90% found just once. The specimen comprised peripheral blood, sampled 28 days after the second AZD1222 dose. The receptors originated from an adult who received the AZD1222 COVID-19 vaccine. Both conserved end residues are part of each CDR3. A D gene is named only where the DNA matches it firmly. For some rows the clone size is stated as once, few or many, or as a class when expanded; others skip it.

j_gene: TRBJ1-5; v_gene: TRBV7-4; d_gene: NA; abundance: once; CDR3aa: CASSSRGGAQPQHF; CDR3nt: TGTGCCAGCAGCTCCCGAGGGGGGGCACAGCCCCAGCATTTT
j_gene: TRBJ1-2; v_gene: TRBV7-2; d_gene: NA; abundance: NA; CDR3aa: CASSFNDPPAYGYTF; CDR3nt: TGTGCCAGCAGCTTTAACGATCCCCCTGCCTATGGCTACACCTTC
j_gene: TRBJ1-5; v_gene: TRBV14; d_gene: NA; abundance: NA; CDR3aa: CASSHGGGNQPQHF; CDR3nt: TGTGCCAGCAGTCACGGGGGGGGCAATCAGCCCCAGCATTTT
j_gene: TRBJ1-1; v_gene: TRBV29-1; d_gene: NA; abundance: NA; CDR3aa: CSVRLRARDTEAFF; CDR3nt: TGCAGCGTTAGGCTCAGGGCCAGGGACACTGAAGCTTTCTTT
j_gene: TRBJ1-5; v_gene: TRBV7-9; d_gene: NA; abundance: NA; CDR3aa: CASSFGGSGQPQHF; CDR3nt: TGTGCCAGCAGCTTTGGGGGGTCGGGTCAGCCCCAGCATTTT
j_gene: TRBJ2-5; v_gene: TRBV18; d_gene: TRBD2; abundance: NA; CDR3aa: CASSSAGGKAPQETQYF; CDR3nt: TGTGCCAGCTCATCCGCGGGGGGCAAGGCGCCCCAAGAGACCCAGTACTTC
j_gene: TRBJ1-1; v_gene: TRBV18; d_gene: NA; abundance: NA; CDR3aa: CASSYVEGDSMAFF; CDR3nt: TGTGCCAGCTCATACGTAGAGGGGGATAGTATGGCTTTCTTT
j_gene: TRBJ2-4; v_gene: TRBV23-1; d_gene: NA; abundance: NA; CDR3aa: CASQRTGTRCYFDIQYF; CDR3nt: TGCGCCAGCCAAAGGACCGGGACCCGGTGTTATTTCGACATTCAGTACTTC
j_gene: TRBJ2-3; v_gene: TRBV3-1/TRBV3-2; d_gene: NA; abundance: NA; CDR3aa: CASSQGVRALTDTQYF; CDR3nt: TGTGCCAGCAGCCAAGGGGTGAGGGCCCTCACAGATACGCAGTATTTT
j_gene: TRBJ2-7; v_gene: TRBV24-1; d_gene: NA; abundance: once; CDR3aa: CATSVGHSYEQYF; CDR3nt: TGTGCCACCAGCGTAGGACACTCCTACGAGCAGTACTTC
j_gene: TRBJ2-3; v_gene: TRBV5-4; d_gene: TRBD2; abundance: NA; CDR3aa: CASSSRTSGGSSTDTQYF; CDR3nt: TGTGCCAGCAGCTCCAGGACTAGCGGGGGGTCGAGCACAGATACGCAGTATTTT
j_gene: TRBJ2-2; v_gene: TRBV27; d_gene: TRBD1; abundance: NA; CDR3aa: CASSPSFETGGDTGELFF; CDR3nt: TGTGCCAGCAGCCCGTCCTTCGAGACAGGGGGGGACACCGGGGAGCTGTTTTTT
j_gene: TRBJ2-7; v_gene: TRBV12-3/TRBV12-4; d_gene: NA; abundance: NA; CDR3aa: CASSSQGEQYF; CDR3nt: TGTGCCAGCAGTTCCCAGGGCGAGCAGTACTTC
j_gene: TRBJ1-2; v_gene: TRBV9; d_gene: NA; abundance: once; CDR3aa: CASSDFTYGYTF; CDR3nt: TGTGCCAGCAGCGACTTTACCTATGGCTACACCTTC
j_gene: TRBJ2-7; v_gene: TRBV6-5; d_gene: TRBD1; abundance: NA; CDR3aa: CASSTQGSSYEQYF; CDR3nt: TGTGCCAGCAGTACACAGGGGTCGTCCTACGAGCAGTACTTC
j_gene: TRBJ1-5; v_gene: TRBV7-2; d_gene: NA; abundance: NA; CDR3aa: CASSLAGRTNQPQHF; CDR3nt: TGTGCCAGCAGCTTAGCCGGACGGACCAATCAGCCCCAGCATTTT
j_gene: TRBJ1-1; v_gene: TRBV11-2; d_gene: NA; abundance: NA; CDR3aa: CASSRVGGTEAFF; CDR3nt: TGTGCCAGCAGCAGGGTGGGTGGCACTGAAGCTTTCTTT
j_gene: TRBJ1-5; v_gene: TRBV18; d_gene: TRBD1; abundance: NA; CDR3aa: CASSQRRGNQPQHF; CDR3nt: TGTGCCAGCTCACAGCGCAGGGGGAATCAGCCCCAGCATTTT
j_gene: TRBJ1-1; v_gene: TRBV16; d_gene: TRBD1; abundance: NA; CDR3aa: CASSRQGNTEAFF; CDR3nt: TGTGCCAGCAGCCGACAGGGTAACACTGAAGCTTTCTTT
j_gene: TRBJ2-3; v_gene: TRBV6-1; d_gene: TRBD1; abundance: NA; CDR3aa: CASDEGQGPFTDTQYF; CDR3nt: TGTGCCAGCGATGAAGGACAGGGTCCCTTCACAGATACGCAGTATTTT
j_gene: TRBJ1-5; v_gene: TRBV19; d_gene: NA; abundance: NA; CDR3aa: CASSIGGSNQPQHF; CDR3nt: TGTGCCAGTAGTATTGGGGGGAGCAATCAGCCCCAGCATTTT
j_gene: TRBJ2-1; v_gene: TRBV15; d_gene: NA; abundance: few; CDR3aa: CATSRDPPGTFYNEQFF; CDR3nt: TGTGCCACCAGCAGAGATCCCCCAGGCACGTTTTACAATGAGCAGTTCTTC
j_gene: TRBJ1-1; v_gene: TRBV5-1; d_gene: NA; abundance: NA; CDR3aa: CASSLAGRANTEAFF; CDR3nt: TGCGCCAGCAGCTTGGCCGGCAGGGCGAACACTGAAGCTTTCTTT
j_gene: TRBJ2-1; v_gene: TRBV6-5; d_gene: NA; abundance: NA; CDR3aa: CASRGAGGEQFF; CDR3nt: TGTGCCAGCAGGGGGGCGGGCGGTGAGCAGTTCTTC
j_gene: TRBJ1-4; v_gene: TRBV4-1; d_gene: NA; abundance: NA; CDR3aa: CASSQTPLNEKLFF; CDR3nt: TGCGCCAGCAGCCAAACCCCACTTAATGAAAAACTGTTTTTT
j_gene: TRBJ2-7; v_gene: TRBV3-1/TRBV3-2; d_gene: TRBD2; abundance: NA; CDR3aa: CASSQGGRGISSYEQYF; CDR3nt: TGTGCCAGCAGCCAAGGTGGGCGGGGGATTAGCTCCTACGAGCAGTACTTC
j_gene: TRBJ2-1; v_gene: TRBV2; d_gene: NA; abundance: NA; CDR3aa: CASTSVWDEQFF; CDR3nt: TGTGCCAGCACTTCGGTTTGGGATGAGCAGTTCTTC
j_gene: TRBJ2-7; v_gene: TRBV5-5; d_gene: NA; abundance: NA; CDR3aa: CASSPLNEQYF; CDR3nt: TGTGCCAGCAGCCCGTTAAACGAGCAGTACTTC
j_gene: TRBJ1-1; v_gene: TRBV11-2; d_gene: NA; abundance: NA; CDR3aa: CASSSYNEGTEAFF; CDR3nt: TGTGCCAGCAGCTCGTATAACGAGGGGACTGAAGCTTTCTTT
j_gene: TRBJ1-1; v_gene: TRBV3-1/TRBV3-2; d_gene: TRBD1; abundance: NA; CDR3aa: CASSLDRATEAFF; CDR3nt: TGTGCCAGCAGTCTCGACAGGGCCACTGAAGCTTTCTTT
j_gene: TRBJ1-2; v_gene: TRBV6-5; d_gene: NA; abundance: NA; CDR3aa: CASSYSQGYFPYGYTF; CDR3nt: TGTGCCAGCAGTTACTCGCAGGGCTACTTCCCCTATGGCTACACCTTC
j_gene: TRBJ1-4; v_gene: TRBV6-5; d_gene: NA; abundance: NA; CDR3aa: CASSTTGSEKLFF; CDR3nt: TGTGCCAGCAGCACGACAGGATCGGAAAAACTGTTTTTT
j_gene: TRBJ1-2; v_gene: TRBV4-1; d_gene: NA; abundance: once; CDR3aa: CASSRGGGPGQQDYGYTF; CDR3nt: TGCGCCAGCAGCCGAGGAGGAGGGCCCGGACAGCAAGACTATGGCTACACCTTC
j_gene: TRBJ1-4; v_gene: TRBV28; d_gene: TRBD1; abundance: NA; CDR3aa: CASSSPAGQATNEKLFF; CDR3nt: TGTGCCAGCAGTTCACCCGCCGGACAGGCAACTAATGAAAAACTGTTTTTT
j_gene: TRBJ1-5; v_gene: TRBV4-2; d_gene: NA; abundance: NA; CDR3aa: CASSQEQNFNQPQHF; CDR3nt: TGTGCCAGCAGCCAAGAACAGAATTTCAATCAGCCCCAGCATTTT
j_gene: TRBJ1-6; v_gene: TRBV11-2; d_gene: TRBD1; abundance: NA; CDR3aa: CASSQGTGSSPLHF; CDR3nt: TGTGCCAGCAGCCAGGGGACAGGGTCGTCACCCCTCCACTTT
j_gene: TRBJ2-3; v_gene: TRBV6-6; d_gene: TRBD1; abundance: NA; CDR3aa: CASSYGTGVADTQYF; CDR3nt: TGTGCCAGCAGTTACGGGACAGGGGTTGCGGATACGCAGTATTTT
j_gene: TRBJ2-5; v_gene: TRBV7-2; d_gene: TRBD2; abundance: NA; CDR3aa: CATRRTSDETQYF; CDR3nt: TGTGCCACCCGTCGTACTAGCGATGAGACCCAGTACTTC
j_gene: TRBJ2-1; v_gene: TRBV29-1; d_gene: NA; abundance: once; CDR3aa: CSVRDSYNEQFF; CDR3nt: TGCAGCGTACGGGACTCCTACAATGAGCAGTTCTTC
j_gene: TRBJ1-2; v_gene: TRBV7-2; d_gene: NA; abundance: NA; CDR3aa: CASSPGAGYYGYTF; CDR3nt: TGTGCCAGCAGCCCAGGGGCAGGCTACTATGGCTACACCTTC
j_gene: TRBJ2-7; v_gene: TRBV10-1; d_gene: TRBD1; abundance: NA; CDR3aa: CASSGGARTGAYEQYF; CDR3nt: TGCGCCAGCAGTGGAGGAGCCAGGACAGGGGCCTACGAGCAGTACTTC
j_gene: TRBJ1-5; v_gene: TRBV7-9; d_gene: NA; abundance: NA; CDR3aa: CASSDQTGTENQPQHF; CDR3nt: TGTGCCAGCAGTGATCAGACCGGGACCGAGAATCAGCCCCAGCATTTT
j_gene: TRBJ2-1; v_gene: TRBV7-2; d_gene: NA; abundance: NA; CDR3aa: CASSLGLNEQFF; CDR3nt: TGTGCCAGCAGCTTAGGCCTTAATGAGCAGTTCTTC
j_gene: TRBJ2-5; v_gene: TRBV18; d_gene: NA; abundance: NA; CDR3aa: CASSPNSPGVETQYF; CDR3nt: TGTGCCAGCTCACCAAATTCTCCCGGGGTCGAGACCCAGTACTTC
j_gene: TRBJ2-2; v_gene: TRBV28; d_gene: TRBD1; abundance: NA; CDR3aa: CASRYDRVVTGELFF; CDR3nt: TGTGCCAGCAGATATGACAGGGTAGTCACCGGGGAGCTGTTTTTT
j_gene: TRBJ1-2; v_gene: TRBV2; d_gene: NA; abundance: NA; CDR3aa: CASSTEGVYGYTF; CDR3nt: TGTGCCAGCAGTACTGAAGGTGTCTATGGCTACACCTTC
j_gene: TRBJ1-2; v_gene: TRBV27; d_gene: NA; abundance: NA; CDR3aa: CASSNQGYGYTF; CDR3nt: TGTGCCAGCAGTAACCAGGGCTATGGCTACACCTTC
j_gene: TRBJ1-1; v_gene: TRBV11-2; d_gene: TRBD1; abundance: NA; CDR3aa: CASSPPDRVTEAFF; CDR3nt: TGTGCCAGCAGCCCGCCGGACAGGGTGACTGAAGCTTTCTTT
j_gene: TRBJ2-1; v_gene: TRBV19; d_gene: NA; abundance: NA; CDR3aa: CASSFTFGVRSYNEQFF; CDR3nt: TGTGCCAGTAGTTTCACGTTTGGGGTTCGCTCCTACAATGAGCAGTTCTTC
j_gene: TRBJ1-2; v_gene: TRBV7-3; d_gene: NA; abundance: NA; CDR3aa: CASSADPSGVPGHGYTF; CDR3nt: TGTGCCAGCAGCGCCGACCCTTCGGGGGTCCCGGGGCATGGCTACACCTTC
j_gene: TRBJ1-1; v_gene: TRBV9; d_gene: TRBD1; abundance: NA; CDR3aa: CASSIYGTGDTEAFF; CDR3nt: TGTGCCAGCAGCATCTACGGGACAGGGGACACTGAAGCTTTCTTT